This is a list of T cell receptor beta chains from one sample in a study of blood T cells in healthy people across ages. Via MiXCR, TCRdb re-called the 5' RACE reads, giving one row per CDR3 protein. The sample shows 800,000 to 900,000 distinct CDR3 sequences, around 62% of them seen only once. Source material: blood. Source of these receptors: a man under 40 in good health. The conserved cysteine and the conserved F or W are not part of the CDR3 here. Each record gives: J gene, V gene, CDR3 protein.

>TRBJ2-1|TRBV5-1
ASSLAEDGSSYNEQF
>.|TRBV7-3
ASSLTLTHEQY
>TRBJ2-7|TRBV7-2
ASSLGAGPSYEQY
>.|TRBV7-2
ASSVMGVNEQY
>TRBJ1-2|TRBV7-9
ASSLVDIGGYT
>TRBJ2-3|TRBV7-2
ASSLAPPTSGGFTDTQY
>TRBJ1-4|TRBV7-9
ASSLEATAGNEKLF
>TRBJ2-3|TRBV7-2
ASSLTVPRADTQY
>TRBJ2-5|TRBV12-3/TRBV12-4
ASSTRDRRETQY
>TRBJ1-5|TRBV7-9
ASSLGQGTNQPQH
>TRBJ1-2|TRBV29-1
SVEDLRVGGYT
>TRBJ2-7|TRBV6-5
ASSYAQGVYYEQY
>TRBJ2-3|TRBV12-3/TRBV12-4
ASRRGATDTQY
>TRBJ2-5|TRBV10-3
ASSGPVGWTQY
>TRBJ2-1|TRBV29-1
SVVGRGHNEQF
>TRBJ2-5|TRBV7-2
ASSFPLGGGGETQY